This T cell receptor (beta chain) was recovered during a study of response to subunit inactivated influenza vaccine. Using its own MiXCR run on the RT-PCR reads, TCRdb lists one record per CDR3 protein. The sample consists of about 570,000 distinct CDR3 sequences, 11% of them appearing once. Trimming took off 3 bases at V and 1 base at J, with 15 bases between the two ends. CDR3 length equals 16 residues. Germline lookup yields CDR1 DFQATT and CDR2 SNEGSKA (reference sequence). These data were also reused for a study on T cells expressing NK-cell markers. That source notes: With UMIs, 5'RACE template switching was used to make TCR beta cDNA. Anti-gamma-delta TCR antibody use in several experiments restricted sorting to alpha-beta TCR T cells.

The sequenced sample was PBMCs from blood, obtained on the day of vaccination. V gene TRBV20-1 combines with J gene TRBJ2-2; tentative D call: TRBD1 (7 bases). The receptor's source is a man in his forties or fifties who received an inactivated influenza vaccine. Here the CDR3 DNA reads TGCAGTGCTAGGGGTCGGAGGGGGCGGAACACCGGGGAGCTGTTTTTT. Encoded protein: CSARGRRGRNTGELFF.